This entry concerns a single T cell receptor (beta chain). The sample comes from a study of OX40 agonist ivuxolimab in advanced cancers. The table came from immunoSEQ multiplex PCR; TCRdb's copy has only in-frame clones and leaves some out. The sample yields around 80,000 clones, approximately 84% seen once. J was trimmed by 5 bases and V by 5 bases; bases with no gene match: 9. Germline V gene lookup returns CDR1 SGHDN and CDR2 FVKESK. This CDR3 region has 15 residues. The chain couples TRBV14 to TRBJ2-7, with TRBD1 matching 10 bases. Sequences were derived from CD4+ or CD8+ T cells sorted from blood, sampled in a trial of the OX40 agonist ivuxolimab. The origin of this receptor is an adult with an advanced solid tumor such as melanoma, head and neck, liver or kidney cancer. The CDR3: CASSKWDRGFDEQYF. The DNA for the CDR3 is TGTGCCAGCAGCAAATGGGACAGGGGTTTTGACGAGCAGTACTTC.